This is a list of T cell receptor beta chains from one sample in a study of identical twins. TCRdb called the 5' RACE reads again in MiXCR, with one record for every CDR3 protein. This sample yields hundreds of thousands of distinct CDR3 sequences, of which roughly an eighth are seen a single time; roughly 7.8% belongs to the top ten. This sample was also put to use in a study of yellow fever vaccine responses in identical twins.

Sequenced sample: CD8+ T cells sorted from blood. These receptors originate from a woman aged 18-35 years in good health. Each CDR3 is given with its conserved first and last residue. A D gene is named only where the DNA matches it firmly. Clone size, where shown, is once, few, many, or a class for clones that have expanded.

clone size	V gene	J gene	D gene	CDR3 DNA	CDR3 protein
few	TRBV3-1	TRBJ2-2	.	TGTGCCAGCAGCCAGGTCCTGGGGCCAGGGGTCACCGGGGAGCTGTTTTTT	CASSQVLGPGVTGELFF
few	TRBV7-6	TRBJ2-5	.	TGTGCCAGCAGCCACCTCCGGGCAAAGGAGACCCAGTACTTC	CASSHLRAKETQYF
.	TRBV9	TRBJ2-7	.	TGTGCCAGCAACCTGGATGGGGGATACTACGAGCAGTACTTC	CASNLDGGYYEQYF
.	TRBV6-5	TRBJ1-6	.	TGTGCCAGCAGTCTACGGGGGAAGGGGTATAATTCACCCCTCCACTTT	CASSLRGKGYNSPLHF
.	TRBV5-5	TRBJ1-1	.	TGTGCCAGCAGCACCGACCTTGAAGCTTTCTTT	CASSTDLEAFF
few	TRBV7-8	TRBJ2-2	.	TGTGCCAGCAGCCGCGTGACTTGTGGGGAGCTGTTTTTT	CASSRVTCGELFF
.	TRBV12-3/TRBV12-4	TRBJ1-1	.	TGTGCCAGCAGCCCGGGGAGGGGAGGTTGGACTGAAGCTTTCTTT	CASSPGRGGWTEAFF
.	TRBV7-9	TRBJ2-2	TRBD2	TGTGCCAGCAGCGAGACTAGCGGGGGCTCCGAGTCCGGGGAGCTGTTTTTT	CASSETSGGSESGELFF
many	TRBV14	TRBJ1-2	TRBD1	TGTGCCAGCAGCCAAGATACTTTGGACAGGGGGCAAGGCTACACCTTC	CASSQDTLDRGQGYTF
.	TRBV7-9	TRBJ2-5	.	TGTGCCAGCAGCTCCACAACAGATCTGGCGGAGACCCAGTACTTC	CASSSTTDLAETQYF
medium-sized	TRBV7-2	TRBJ2-1	TRBD2	TGTGCCAGCAAACTCCCGCTGGGGACTAGCTACAATGAGCAGTTCTTC	CASKLPLGTSYNEQFF
few	TRBV20-1	TRBJ2-7	.	TGCAGTGCTAGTGGTGTGGGAGAAGCAACCTACGAGCAGTACTTC	CSASGVGEATYEQYF
.	TRBV28	TRBJ1-6	TRBD1	TGTGCCAGCAGTCACGGACAGGAGAGCTCCTATAATTCACCCCTCCACTTT	CASSHGQESSYNSPLHF
many	TRBV28	TRBJ2-3	TRBD2	TGTGCCAGCAGTCCCTTTTTCGCTAGCGGCTTCACAGATACGCAGTATTTT	CASSPFFASGFTDTQYF
few	TRBV7-9	TRBJ2-7	.	TGTGCCAGCAGCATAGCGTTGGACTTCTACGAGCAGTACTTC	CASSIALDFYEQYF
.	TRBV7-6	TRBJ2-1	.	TGTGCCAGCAGCCCCGGGACCCGGTCGCACAATGAGCAGTTCTTC	CASSPGTRSHNEQFF
.	TRBV9	TRBJ2-7	.	TGTGCCAGCAGCGACCCCTCCTCTGGGGCCTACGAGCAGTACTTC	CASSDPSSGAYEQYF
.	TRBV20-1	TRBJ2-7	TRBD2	TGCAGTGCTAGAGATCGGGAGGGAGGCAACAAGTACGAGCAGTACTTC	CSARDREGGNKYEQYF
few	TRBV6-5	TRBJ2-5	.	TGTGCCAGCAGTATGGGGGAGACCCAGTACTTC	CASSMGETQYF
.	TRBV20-1	TRBJ2-2	TRBD2	TGCTGTGCTTGGGACCGGGGGCTAGCGGGAGTTTCCGGGGAGCTGTTTTTT	CCAWDRGLAGVSGELFF
few	TRBV29-1	TRBJ2-1	.	TGCAGCGTTGAAGGGACCTCCTACAATGAGCAGTTCTTC	CSVEGTSYNEQFF
many	TRBV11-2	TRBJ2-5	TRBD1	TGTGCCAGCAGCCTCGGGACAGGGGAAGCAGAGACCCAGTACTTC	CASSLGTGEAETQYF
many	TRBV12-3/TRBV12-4	TRBJ1-2	.	TGTGCCAGCAGTCCCACCAACTATGGCTACACCTTC	CASSPTNYGYTF
few	TRBV7-8	TRBJ1-6	TRBD1	TGTGCCAGCAGCACCGGGACAGGTGATTCACCCCTCCACTTT	CASSTGTGDSPLHF
.	TRBV29-1	TRBJ2-2	.	TGCGGCGCGGGGGCGGATAGCGGGGAGCTGTTTTTT	CGAGADSGELFF
.	TRBV27	TRBJ1-6	.	TGTGCCAGCAGCCTCAGGGCGCTCACAAATTCACCCCTCCACTTT	CASSLRALTNSPLHF
.	TRBV7-9	TRBJ1-1	.	TGTGCCAGCAGCTCCCCCCAGGGGTTGAACACTGAAGCTTTCTTT	CASSSPQGLNTEAFF
.	TRBV13	TRBJ1-1	TRBD1	TGTGCCAGCAGCAGCCAACTCGGGACAGGGGGTGCTTGGTACACTGAAGCTTTCTTT	CASSSQLGTGGAWYTEAFF
.	TRBV9	TRBJ2-7	TRBD2	TGTGCCAGCGGGACTAGCGAGTACGAGCAGTACTTC	CASGTSEYEQYF
many	TRBV12-3/TRBV12-4	TRBJ2-1	TRBD2	TGTGCCAGCAGTTTAAGACTAGCGGGCATGGTTGGTGAGCAGTTCTTC	CASSLRLAGMVGEQFF
.	TRBV15	TRBJ2-3	TRBD2	TGTGCCACTTCTCGGACTAGCGGGAGTCGGGCCCGCACAGATACGCAGTATTTT	CATSRTSGSRARTDTQYF
few	TRBV2	TRBJ1-5	.	TGTGCCAGCAGGGATAGGAGCAATCAGCCCCAGCATTTT	CASRDRSNQPQHF
.	TRBV28	TRBJ2-2	.	TGTGCCAGCAGTCGCCGGGGCCATCCCGGGGAGCTGTTTTTT	CASSRRGHPGELFF
few	TRBV7-8	TRBJ2-7	.	TGTGCCAGCAGCCCTAGGGGTTATTCCTACGAGCAGTACTTC	CASSPRGYSYEQYF
many	TRBV3-1	TRBJ2-1	.	TGTGCCAGCAGCCAAGGTTCGGCTTACTCCTACAATGAGCAGTTCTTC	CASSQGSAYSYNEQFF
.	TRBV2	TRBJ2-5	.	TGTGCCAGCACCCACGGACTGGGGGAGACCCAGTACTTC	CASTHGLGETQYF
few	TRBV7-7	TRBJ1-4	.	TGTGCCAGCAGCTTATCCCTCCAGCCTAATGAAAAACTGTTTTTT	CASSLSLQPNEKLFF
many	TRBV29-1	TRBJ2-7	TRBD2	TGCAGCGTTGGTGGTGGGAGGGCTTACGAGCAGTACTTC	CSVGGGRAYEQYF
few	TRBV12-3/TRBV12-4	TRBJ1-1	.	TGTGCCAGCAGTTTACGGGGGGTCCCCAGAGGAGCTTTCTTT	CASSLRGVPRGAFF
many	TRBV12-3/TRBV12-4	TRBJ2-1	.	TGTGCCAGCAGTACGGGACTTTACAATGAGCAGTTCTTC	CASSTGLYNEQFF
.	TRBV14	TRBJ2-1	TRBD1	TGTGCCAGCAGCCAAGATCTCGGGGGACAGGTCTACAATGAGCAGTTCTTC	CASSQDLGGQVYNEQFF
few	TRBV6-5	TRBJ2-3	.	TGTGCCAGCAGTTACGATGGGGCGACGGCCACAGATACGCAGTATTTT	CASSYDGATATDTQYF
few	TRBV6-2/TRBV6-3	TRBJ2-5	.	TGTGCCAGCAGTTATTTCGTGGGGGGCGGAGAGACCCAGTACTTC	CASSYFVGGGETQYF
once	TRBV16	TRBJ2-2	.	TGTGCCAGCAGCGAATGGGTCACCGGGGAGCTGTTTTTT	CASSEWVTGELFF
few	TRBV7-9	TRBJ1-1	.	TGTGCCAGCAGCTCTGACCGGAGGTGGGGCACTGAAGCTTTCTTT	CASSSDRRWGTEAFF
.	TRBV4-2	TRBJ1-6	TRBD1	TGTGCCAGCACCCTTAGGCTTGAGGACAGGGGAGTTTTCGGGAATTCACCCCTCCACTTT	CASTLRLEDRGVFGNSPLHF
.	TRBV19	TRBJ2-7	.	TGTGCCAGTACTCACGGAGGAGGGTACGCCTACGAGCAGTACTTC	CASTHGGGYAYEQYF
.	TRBV20-1	TRBJ2-7	TRBD2	TGCAGTGCTAGAGATCGGATGAGCGGGAGACTCTACGAGCAGTACTTC	CSARDRMSGRLYEQYF
few	TRBV24-1	TRBJ2-1	.	TGTGCCACCAGTGATTTGGGGGGTCCGGCCAATGAGCAGTTCTTC	CATSDLGGPANEQFF
.	TRBV12-5	TRBJ2-6	TRBD2	TGTGCTAGTGGTTTGGTCCTAGCGGGAGTGGAAGGGGCCAACGTCCTGACTTTC	CASGLVLAGVEGANVLTF
few	TRBV7-9	TRBJ2-2	.	TGTGCCAGCAGGAAACCAGGGGGGCTCGGGGAGCTGTTTTTT	CASRKPGGLGELFF
.	TRBV12-3/TRBV12-4	TRBJ1-5	.	TGTGCCAGCAGTTTTTGGGGGGTTAGCAATCAGCCCCAGCATTTT	CASSFWGVSNQPQHF
.	TRBV27	TRBJ2-5	TRBD1	TGTGCCAGCAGTTTATACAGGGGGTTAGAGACCCAGTACTTC	CASSLYRGLETQYF
.	TRBV5-1	TRBJ2-3	.	TGCGCCAGCAGCTTGGCGGCAGGAAGGCGGGATACGCAGTATTTT	CASSLAAGRRDTQYF